Shown below are 12 T cell receptor beta chains from a single sample sequenced in a study of blood T cell repertoires in COVID-19. Libraries were prepared by immunoSEQ multiplex PCR; TCRdb keeps only in-frame clonotypes and omits some of them. The repertoire consists of over 200,000 clones, with 75% to 85% occurring once and the leading ten covering 7.5% to 10%. Specimen: PBMCs or T cells enriched from blood (not recorded which). The receptors derive from a middle-aged man who had recovered from COVID-19.

This chain uses TRBV6-5 with TRBJ1-1; 9 positions match TRBD1. This CDR3 spans 16 amino acids. V gave up 0 bases and J gave up 7 bases; unmatched junction bases: 9. Germline V lookup: CDR1 MNHEY, CDR2 SVGAGI. The CDR3 spells CASSYSADRGRVEAFF. CDR3 nucleotide sequence: TGTGCCAGCAGTTACTCGGCGGACAGGGGAAGAGTTGAAGCTTTCTTT.

This chain links TRBV11-2 with TRBJ2-1; TRBD2 is a possible D gene (5 bases). Germline assignment: CDR1 SGHAT and CDR2 FQNNGV. Trimming stripped 5 bases from V and 9 bases from J, with 11 bases between. The CDR3 is 12 residues long. The CDR3 DNA reads as TGTGCCAGCAGCATATTCAGCGGTGAGCAGTTCTTC. Protein sequence: CASSIFSGEQFF.

J is TRBJ1-5 and V is TRBV2; TRBD1 matches at 7 bases. This CDR3 is built from 15 residues. Germline lookup yields CDR1 SNHLY and CDR2 FYNNEI. V shed 4 bases and J 2 bases; nucleotides not matched to a gene: 5. CDR3 sequence: CASSGGQAGNQPQHF. The CDR3 DNA reads TGTGCCAGCAGTGGAGGACAGGCAGGCAATCAGCCCCAGCATTTT.

J is TRBJ2-4 and V is TRBV5-1; 7 nucleotides agree with TRBD1. Germline V lookup: CDR1 SGHRS, CDR2 YFSETQ. This CDR3 is built from 14 residues. Trimming at V came to 4 bases and at J to 6 bases, leaving 7 bases not matched to a gene. The CDR3: CASSPGQYSNIQYF. In nucleotides, the CDR3 is TGCGCCAGCAGCCCGGGACAGTACTCAAACATTCAGTACTTC.

A few counts support this clone. Other DNA sequences within the sample encode an identical CDR3. V is TRBV29-1 and J is TRBJ1-2; 7 positions match TRBD1. This CDR3 contains 11 residues. The J segment lost 4 bases and the V segment lost 6 bases, leaving 2 bases of the junction unmatched. Germline V gene lookup returns CDR1 SQVTM and CDR2 ANQGSEA. CDR3 nucleotides: TGCAGCGTCGGGGACAGCTATGGCTACACCTTC. Protein: CSVGDSYGYTF.

The rearrangement uses TRBV11-2 and TRBJ2-5; 8 bases are shared with TRBD2. J was trimmed by 1 base and V by 8 bases; bases with no gene match: 9. The germline V gene encodes CDR1 SGHAT and CDR2 FQNNGV. There are 15 residues in the CDR3. The DNA of the CDR3 is TGTGCCAGCGGCCGCGGGGGGCGACTCCAAGAGACCCAGTACTTC. Amino acids: CASGRGGRLQETQYF.

The chain carries TRBV27 and TRBJ1-5; D may be TRBD1 (6 bases). The CDR3 extends over 15 amino acids. V lost 6 bases, J lost 4 bases, and 16 bases lay in between. In germline, CDR1 is MNHEY, CDR2 SMNVEV (reference sequence). As DNA, the CDR3 is TGTGCCAGCAGGGGCTTGGGGGCTGGTAATCAGCCCCAGCATTTT. As protein: CASRGLGAGNQPQHF.

The V gene is TRBV6-5, the J gene TRBJ1-2; TRBD1 is a possible D gene (5 bases). This CDR3 region has 14 residues. Germline V gene data show CDR1 as MNHEY and CDR2 as SVGAGI. With 0 bases removed from V and 8 bases from J, the gap between germline ends came to 13 bases. The CDR3 DNA is TGTGCCAGCAGTTACTCGAACAGCGGGGGGGGCTACACCTTC. The encoded protein is CASSYSNSGGGYTF.

The V call is TRBV4-1, the J call TRBJ2-3, with 8 nucleotides matching TRBD2. This CDR3 comprises 16 residues. CDR1 MGHRA and CDR2 YSYEKL come from the germline V gene. J was trimmed by 0 bases and V by 5 bases; bases with no gene match: 7. CDR3 amino acids: CASSYGRVFSTDTQYF. The CDR3 coding sequence is TGCGCCAGCAGCTACGGGAGGGTGTTTAGCACAGATACGCAGTATTTT.

The count of this clone is one. The chain combines TRBV18 with TRBJ1-1, with D unclear. V was cut by 6 bases and J by 6 bases, with 11 bases left in between. CDR3 length equals 12 residues. The germline gives CDR1 KGHSH, CDR2 LQKENI. The DNA of the CDR3 is TGTGCCAGCTCCCCCCGGAGCGCTGAAGCTTTCTTT. It translates to CASSPRSAEAFF.

This clone was picked up one time. This chain joins TRBV11-2 and TRBJ2-5; 10 bases are a match to TRBD1. The germline gives CDR1 SGHAT, CDR2 FQNNGV. The length of the CDR3 is 14 residues. V was clipped by 5 bases and J by 4 bases; unmatched bases: 4. CDR3 protein: CASSTRTGGETQYF. The CDR3 coding sequence is TGTGCCAGCAGCACACGGACAGGGGGAGAGACCCAGTACTTC.

The CDR3 coding sequence is TGTGCCAGCAGTCGTGGACAGGAGGGTTTTTCACCCCTCCACTTT. Its translation is CASSRGQEGFSPLHF. The J gene is TRBJ1-6, the V gene TRBV6-5, with 7 bases aligning to TRBD1. Germline CDR1 reads MNHEY; CDR2 reads SVGAGI. The CDR3 is 15 residues long. V dropped 5 bases and J dropped 9; count of bases not matched to a gene: 10.